A single sample gave rise to the 13 T cell receptor beta chains below, sequenced in a study of shared clonotypes between healthy human individuals. TCRdb's table, derived via immunoSEQ multiplex PCR, lists solely in-frame clones and lacks some. The table lists 550,000 to 700,000 clones, around four fifths of them singletons. Input material: memory CD4+ T cells sorted from blood. Subset described: CD45RA-negative fraction. Receptors were obtained from a woman in her thirties in good health.

This clone was counted between two and nine times. The chain has TRBV7-8 and TRBJ1-2, with 12 bases aligning to TRBD1. Germline V gives CDR1 SGHVS, CDR2 FQNEAQ. Losses at the gene ends were 4 bases for V and 8 bases for J; bases not matched to a gene: 14. CDR3 length: 17 amino acids. The CDR3 loop reads CASSSKTPGQGAGGYTF. CDR3 bases: TGTGCCAGCAGCTCAAAAACCCCGGGACAGGGGGCTGGGGGCTACACCTTC.

This clone was counted a single time. This sequence joins TRBV7-8 and TRBJ2-3; 9 bases fit TRBD2. Germline loops: CDR1 SGHVS, CDR2 FQNEAQ. The CDR3 covers 16 residues. V lost 1 base and J lost 3; bases outside the gene matches: 5. In nucleotides, the CDR3 is TGTGCCAGCAGCTTAGATAGCGGGAGTACAACAGATACGCAGTATTTT. Translation gives CASSLDSGSTTDTQYF.

This clone turned up a few times. Different DNA sequences within this sample yield the same CDR3. The chain recombines TRBV28 with TRBJ2-7; TRBD2 might be the D (5 bases). V was pared by 8 bases and J by 4 bases, with 24 bases between. The CDR3 consists of 16 residues. Per germline, CDR1 MDHEN and CDR2 SYDVKM. Written as DNA, the CDR3 is TGTGCCAGCGACGCAAACCGGGGATCATACGATTACGAGCAGTACTTC. This gives the protein CASDANRGSYDYEQYF.

The chain couples TRBV5-1 to TRBJ1-1, with 7 nucleotides matching TRBD1. Germline CDR1 and CDR2: SGHRS and YFSETQ. Germline trimming cut 2 bases from V and 4 bases from J; bases unmatched to any gene: 5. The CDR3 has 14 amino acids. The CDR3 here is CASSFQGESTEAFF. The CDR3 region has the DNA TGCGCCAGCAGCTTTCAGGGGGAGAGCACTGAAGCTTTCTTT.

This clone was seen only a few times. The chain is built from TRBV10-3 and TRBJ1-1, with D possibly matching TRBD1 (6 bases). This CDR3 is 13 amino acids long. The V end lost 2 bases, the J end lost 5 bases, and 9 bases lay between the germline ends. Germline CDR1 is ENHRY and CDR2 is SYGVKD. The CDR3 DNA reads TGTGCCATCAGTGAGGACAGGTCGACTGAAGCTTTCTTT. This translates into CAISEDRSTEAFF.

As concerns this clone: The same CDR3 arises from other DNA sequences in this sample as well. V and J are TRBV18 and TRBJ1-3; D is unresolved. Germline V gene data show CDR1 as KGHSH and CDR2 as LQKENI. The CDR3 runs to 15 residues. Trimming stripped 3 bases from V and 0 bases from J, with 9 bases between. In DNA form, the CDR3 reads TGTGCCAGCTCACCTACGGGGAGCTCTGGAAACACCATATATTTT. It specifies CASSPTGSSGNTIYF.

The chain has TRBV6-1 and TRBJ2-1; the match to TRBD2 covers 8 bases. The CDR3 is made up of 15 amino acids. The trim removed 4 bases at V and 2 bases at J, leaving 4 bases unmatched. Germline CDR1 reads MNHNS; CDR2 reads SASEGT. The CDR3 protein is CASSGSGNAYNEQFF. The CDR3 coding sequence is TGTGCCAGCAGTGGTAGCGGGAACGCCTACAATGAGCAGTTCTTC.

The chain has TRBV2 and TRBJ2-7, with 7 bases that match TRBD1. The CDR3 is 14 residues long. V lost 4 bases to trimming and J lost 6 bases; unmatched junction nucleotides: 9. CDR1 SNHLY and CDR2 FYNNEI come from the germline V gene. CDR3 nucleotide sequence: TGTGCCAGCAGTGGGCAGGGGGTGGCCTCCGAGCAGTACTTC. Residues: CASSGQGVASEQYF.

This clone appeared a few times. This chain connects TRBV6-1 to TRBJ1-3; no reliable D call. The V end was cut by 2 bases, the J end by 0 bases, with 11 bases between. The CDR3 is made up of 16 amino acids. Per germline, CDR1 MNHNS and CDR2 SASEGT. CDR3 protein: CASSEWPADSGNTIYF. Here the CDR3 DNA reads TGTGCCAGCAGTGAATGGCCCGCTGACTCTGGAAACACCATATATTTT.

This clone has just one count. Other nucleotide sequences from this sample produce the same CDR3. The rearrangement links TRBV18 to TRBJ1-1, with D unresolved. V shed 1 base and J shed 2 bases, with 8 bases lying between them. This CDR3 is built from 14 residues. Germline V CDR1 and CDR2: KGHSH, LQKENI. The CDR3, as DNA: TGTGCCAGCTCACCACAGGCGGATAACACTGAAGCTTTCTTT. It is translated as CASSPQADNTEAFF.

The sample holds one count of this clone. The V and J genes are TRBV28 and TRBJ2-1; a possible D gene is TRBD2 (6 bases). The CDR3 runs to 21 residues. The ends were cut back, 6 bases at V and 8 bases at J, with 38 bases in the middle. The V gene's germline CDR1 is MDHEN and CDR2 SYDVKM. CDR3 in amino acids: CASRGRTYTGGGKRVADEQFF. In DNA, the CDR3 is TGTGCCAGCAGGGGCCGGACCTACACGGGCGGAGGGAAGCGGGTAGCAGATGAGCAGTTCTTC.

In this sample, this clone turned up a few times. Just one base apart from a much larger clone, this may be a read error. Distinct nucleotide sequences in the sample also encode this CDR3. The rearrangement joins TRBV5-1 to TRBJ2-3; D gene uncertain. V dropped 0 bases and J dropped 0 bases, with 5 bases sitting between them. CDR1 and CDR2 from the germline V gene are SGHRS and YFSETQ. The CDR3 is made up of 14 amino acids. CDR3 protein: CASSLGESTDTQYF. CDR3 nucleotides: TGCGCCAGCAGCTTGGGCGAGAGCACAGATACGCAGTATTTT.

The V gene is TRBV10-3, the J gene TRBJ2-2; 11 nucleotides match TRBD2. CDR1 is ENHRY, CDR2 SYGVKD, per germline. Trimming removed 4 bases from V and 2 bases from J; junction bases left unmatched: 15. This CDR3 has 20 residues. CDR3 sequence (DNA): TGTGCCATCAGTGTGGACGCGTTCCTAGCGGGAGGATATAACACCGGGGAGCTGTTTTTT. Residues: CAISVDAFLAGGYNTGELFF.